Each of the 13 T cell receptor beta chains below was sequenced from the same sample in a study of T cell clonotyping in hematopoietic cell transplantation (dated by TCRdb to the early 2020s). The sample's time point label is to be understood as: recipient sample about 28 days before transplant, after cytoreduction. The library was built by means of the immunoSEQ multiplex PCR assay. Here the immuneACCESS table is served through TCRdb, limited to in-frame sequences with V and J called. Missing clones are a known gap in these copies; in checked studies unresolved V genes cover under half, and the rest lacks a known reason. This sample comprises some 28,000 clones, around 82% of them detected only once. Around 2% of the sample belongs to the ten largest clones. The source was peripheral blood mononuclear cells, collected before stem cell transplant. These receptors originate from a man between 40 and 49 years old with acute myeloid leukemia. Some clones in this sample may be carry-over from other donors' samples.

The genes are TRBV5-1 and TRBJ1-2; D not resolved. The CDR3 loop spans 12 amino acids. V lost 1 base, J lost 0 bases, and 1 base lay in between. Germline-derived CDR1 and CDR2 are SGHRS and YFSETQ. CDR3 amino acids: CASSLTNYGYTF. CDR3 in DNA: TGCGCCAGCAGCTTGACTAACTATGGCTACACCTTC.

J is TRBJ2-1 and V is TRBV6-1; no firm D call. Trimming cost V 0 bases and J 9 bases, with 6 bases left between them. The CDR3 loop spans 12 amino acids. Germline CDR1 is MNHNS and CDR2 is SASEGT. This chain's CDR3 is CASSEALSEQFF. DNA for the CDR3: TGTGCCAGCAGTGAAGCGCTCAGTGAGCAGTTCTTC.

This chain uses TRBV21-1 with TRBJ2-3; the table's D gene call, TRBD1, was not cross checked with the DNA. TRBV21-1 is marked as a pseudogene. The length of the CDR3 is 18 residues. CDR3 DNA: TGTGCCAGCAGCAAAGATGCGCAGACAGGAAGCCCCACAGATACGCAGTATTTT. Residues: CASSKDAQTGSPTDTQYF.

The chain has TRBV5-1 and TRBJ2-1; D is tentatively TRBD1 or TRBD2 (5 bases each). The germline gives CDR1 SGHRS, CDR2 YFSETQ. V shed 3 bases and J shed 1 base, with 11 bases lying between them. This CDR3 is built from 15 residues. Written as DNA, the CDR3 is TGCGCCAGCAGCTGGGACGCGCCATCCTACAATGAGCAGTTCTTC. Its protein product is CASSWDAPSYNEQFF.

This chain links TRBV5-6 with TRBJ2-5, with D hard to call. V lost 0 bases to trimming and J lost 2 bases, with 14 bases between them. The germline gives CDR1 SGHDT, CDR2 YYEEEE. The CDR3 is made up of 16 amino acids. The CDR3 loop reads CASSLVGSWAQETQYF. The CDR3 DNA sequence: TGTGCCAGCAGCTTGGTGGGCAGCTGGGCACAAGAGACCCAGTACTTC.

CDR3 region: CASSLHGGRYEQYF. The CDR3 DNA sequence: TGTGCCAGCAGCTTACACGGGGGGCGCTACGAGCAGTACTTC. The V gene is TRBV11-3, the J gene TRBJ2-7; maybe TRBD2 (7 bases). Deletions cut 2 bases from V and 3 bases from J, with 11 bases between. Germline CDR1 reads SGHNT; CDR2 reads YENEEA. The CDR3 covers 14 residues.

The V call is TRBV13, the J call TRBJ2-6; D is uncertain. Between the trimmed V and J ends, which lost 2 bases and 0 bases, there was a span of 14 bases. CDR1 and CDR2 from the germline V gene are PRHDT and FYEKMQ (reference sequence). This CDR3 is built from 18 residues. CDR3 region: CASSLQPQPRSGANVLTF. The CDR3, as DNA: TGTGCCAGCAGCTTACAACCCCAGCCGCGCTCTGGGGCCAACGTCCTGACTTTC.

The CDR3 protein is CASRRTSSYEQYF. DNA of the CDR3: TGTGCCAGTAGAAGGACTAGCTCCTACGAGCAGTACTTC. The chain has TRBV6-1 and TRBJ2-7; 7 bases are a match to TRBD2. Germline-derived CDR1 and CDR2 are MNHNS and SASEGT. The junction had 5 bases not matched to a gene; V was cut back by 9 bases and J by 0 bases. This CDR3 has 13 residues.

The gene calls are TRBV11-3 and TRBJ1-2, with D maybe TRBD1 (5 bases). This CDR3 comprises 16 residues. Germline CDR1 SGHNT, CDR2 YENEEA. V lost 0 bases, J lost 2 bases, and 13 bases lay in between. CDR3 sequence reads: CASSLEGRAGNYGYTF. DNA of the CDR3: TGTGCCAGCAGCTTAGAAGGGAGGGCAGGGAACTATGGCTACACCTTC.

A single count supports this clone. The chain has TRBV9 and TRBJ1-4; maybe TRBD1 (5 bases). V lost 3 bases and J 7 bases, leaving 16 bases between the germline ends. In germline, CDR1 is SGDLS, CDR2 YYNGEE. The CDR3 loop spans 15 amino acids. In nucleotides, the CDR3 is TGTGCCAGCAGCGCGGGGACCGCTCAGGGTGAAAAACTGTTTTTT. Protein: CASSAGTAQGEKLFF.

The chain has TRBV7-2 and TRBJ1-6; D call uncertain. This CDR3 region has 13 residues. Germline CDR1 SGHTA, CDR2 FQGNSA. V lost 1 base and J 4 bases, leaving 2 bases between the germline ends. As DNA, the CDR3 is TGTGCCAGCAGCTTAGAGTATAATTCACCCCTCCACTTT. Amino acid sequence: CASSLEYNSPLHF.

The gene calls are TRBV27 and TRBJ2-5; D might be TRBD2 (5 bases). The V gene's germline CDR1 is MNHEY and CDR2 SMNVEV (reference sequence). CDR3 length equals 17 residues. V gave up 5 bases and J gave up 5 bases, with 24 bases separating them. The CDR3 nucleotides are TGTGCCAGCAGTCTCTCTCTCAGCGGTGCGGTCGGGGAGACCCAGTACTTC. It is translated as CASSLSLSGAVGETQYF.

On this clone itself: Sequence at one end of the junction differs from germline and may be a read error. The rearrangement joins TRBV2 to TRBJ2-3, with 8 bases identical to TRBD2. Germline assignment: CDR1 SNHLY and CDR2 FYNNEI. This CDR3 is built from 16 residues. The CDR3 DNA sequence: TGTGCCAGCAAAGGAGCGGGGGTTCCTAGCACAGATACACAGTATTTT. Translated, it gives CASKGAGVPSTDTQYF.